Below are 8 T cell receptor beta chains sequenced from a single sample in a study of a mutant IDH1 vaccine in newly diagnosed glioma. Antigens for these TCRs are unknown. This table comes from immunoSEQ multiplex PCR, and its TCRdb copy is limited to in-frame clones, with some not included. The repertoire consists of 45,000 to 50,000 clones, with around 90% occurring once and the leading ten covering around 6%. As for time point: week 35, safety follow-up. Each dose delivered 300 ug of mutant IDH1 20-mer peptide subcutaneously with imiquimod. Specimen: PBMCs, collected from a glioma patient whose treatment included an IDH1 peptide vaccine. These receptors all come from a woman aged 40 to 50 with glioma.

The CDR3 DNA sequence: TGTGCCATCAGCGACAGGGGGGGGACTGAAGCTTTCTTT. This codes for CAISDRGGTEAFF. The J gene is TRBJ1-1, the V gene TRBV10-3, with 9 bases matching TRBD1. Germline-derived CDR1 and CDR2 are ENHRY and SYGVKD. V gave up 6 bases and J gave up 5 bases; unmatched junction bases: 4. The CDR3 runs to 13 residues.

V and J are TRBV20-1 and TRBJ1-5, with a weak D call TRBD1 (5 bases). Germline lookup yields CDR1 DFQATT and CDR2 SNEGSKA (reference sequence). V lost 2 bases and J 11 bases, leaving 10 bases between the germline ends. The CDR3 runs 11 residues. The CDR3 DNA is TGCAGTGCTAGATCGGACAAGGCCCAGCATTTT. Protein product: CSARSDKAQHF.

This sequence joins TRBV12-5 and TRBJ2-1; 12 positions match TRBD2. The germline V gene encodes CDR1 LGHNT and CDR2 FRNRAP. The CDR3 is made up of 16 amino acids. With 7 bases clipped from V and 9 bases from J, the junction kept 13 bases outside the gene matches. CDR3 residues: CASDLGLAGSYFEQFF. CDR3 nucleotides: TGTGCTAGTGACCTAGGACTAGCGGGATCGTATTTTGAGCAGTTCTTC.

The chain couples TRBV6-1 to TRBJ1-2; D ambiguous. V gave up 4 bases and J gave up 7 bases, with 13 bases separating them. The CDR3 has 13 residues. Germline V CDR1 and CDR2: MNHNS, SASEGT. The CDR3 DNA sequence: TGTGCCAGCAGTGTAGGGTCAGTCAGTGGCTACACCTTC. Residues: CASSVGSVSGYTF.

V usage is TRBV29-1 and J usage is TRBJ2-5; 8 nucleotides align to TRBD1. The V gene end was trimmed by 5 bases and the J gene end by 4 bases; junction bases not matched to a gene: 15. The CDR3 contains 16 residues. The germline gives CDR1 SQVTM, CDR2 ANQGSEA. CDR3 loop: CSVCFWTGWNAETQYF. The CDR3 DNA reads as TGCAGCGTTTGCTTTTGGACAGGGTGGAACGCAGAGACCCAGTACTTC.

The chain is built from TRBV6-4 and TRBJ2-1; 7 bases line up with TRBD2. CDR3 length: 15 residues. V was clipped by 2 bases and J by 6 bases; unmatched bases: 7. Germline CDR1 and CDR2: MRHNA and SNTAGT. CDR3 region: CASSDLWAGVNEQFF. The CDR3, as DNA: TGTGCCAGCAGTGACCTTTGGGCGGGGGTCAATGAGCAGTTCTTC.

The chain couples TRBV10-3 to TRBJ2-3; D remains ambiguous. The CDR3 contains 13 residues. Germline V CDR1 and CDR2: ENHRY, SYGVKD. Deletions cut 3 bases from V and 2 bases from J, with 6 bases between. CDR3 in DNA: TGTGCCATCAGTGATGCCGTCACAGATACGCAGTATTTT. Encoded protein: CAISDAVTDTQYF.

The chain joins TRBV2 to TRBJ1-1; D is undetermined. Trimming removed 2 bases at V and 4 bases at J, with 8 bases between. CDR3 length: 13 amino acids. Per germline, CDR1 SNHLY and CDR2 FYNNEI. CDR3 bases: TGTGCCAGCAGTGAATCCGATAGCACTGAAGCTTTCTTT. Its translation: CASSESDSTEAFF.